These T cell receptor beta chains were read from a single sample in a study of T cell responses to AZD1222 COVID-19 vaccine. Data came from immunoSEQ multiplex PCR; TCRdb stores just in-frame clones and leaves some out. The table includes roughly 110,000 clones, 75% to 90% detected once. Material: peripheral blood, obtained on day 0 of AZD1222 vaccination. These receptors were obtained from an adult in good health. The conserved cysteine and the conserved F or W are not part of the CDR3 here. The order of the fields is V gene, J gene, CDR3 protein.

>TRBV3-1/TRBV3-2|TRBJ1-1
ASSQDRPTEAF
>TRBV27|TRBJ1-1
ASRRQGAAEAF
>TRBV21-1|TRBJ2-1
ASSLQNRQGANEQF
>TRBV10-1|TRBJ1-5
ASGQGRDQPQH
>TRBV7-9|TRBJ1-5
ASSSDRGLRRNQPQH
>TRBV7-2|TRBJ1-4
ASSRKGREKLF
>TRBV7-3|TRBJ2-1
ASKVPYDGRSYNEQF
>TRBV7-9|TRBJ1-2
ASSVGVANYGYT
>TRBV30|TRBJ1-5
AWSVLGGPQPQH
>TRBV15|TRBJ2-3
ATSRDNGLTDTQY
>TRBV19|TRBJ2-3
ASSIDGVVASGRDTQY
>TRBV12-3/TRBV12-4|TRBJ1-2
ASSLGQSMGYT
>TRBV18|TRBJ2-7
ASSSEGYEQY
>TRBV25-1|TRBJ1-4
ASTEDVTNEKLF
>TRBV7-9|TRBJ1-1
ASRGQAVEAF